This T cell receptor (beta chain) stems from a study of graft-versus-host responses after intestinal transplantation (dated by TCRdb to about 2021). Background for the entire study: The transplants that recipients received were multivisceral, liver-intestinal, or isolated intestinal. Every recipient was given anti-thymocyte globulin induction, followed by around three years of maintenance tacrolimus and steroids. To identify alloreactive clones, pre-transplant mixed lymphocyte reaction products were sequenced and then compared with unstimulated pre-transplant donor and recipient T cells. Rather than being sequenced by the commercial service, samples from three later patients were sequenced in-house on an Illumina MiSeq and processed with MiXCR. The cohort enrolled some 23 intestinal transplant recipients, one of whom was a retransplant, and a few patients without pretransplant specimens were excluded. Graft-versus-host and host-versus-graft alloreactive T cell clones were tracked in the graft, circulation and bone marrow after intestinal transplantation using bulk TCR-beta CDR3 sequencing. A peak of at least 4% donor T cells among recipient peripheral blood mononuclear cells was the definition used for donor T cell macrochimerism.

Overall study outcomes, separate from this receptor: Early after transplant, declines in HvG clones were associated with peak levels of circulating GvH clones. GvH clones turned up in recipient bone marrow, with some appearing earlier in ileal mucosa or blood, a pattern consistent with an intestinal mucosal origin. The conclusions were limited by the relatively low number and heterogeneity of the intestinal transplant patients. In the allografts of patients with donor T cell macrochimerism, GvH to HvG T cell clonal ratios were high.

Blood samples were collected up to 4 times in the first month after transplant and then at least monthly when available. In the germline V gene (reference sequence), CDR1 corresponds to SGHNT and CDR2 to YYREEE. The V end loses 5 bases and the J end loses 2 bases, and a stretch of 14 bases separates them. The CDR3 sequence holds 15 residues, the cysteine and phenylalanine included. Only the CDR3 region is kept as DNA, spanning 45 bases read in frame from base 1. The library came from the immunoSEQ multiplex PCR assay. High-throughput TCR-beta CDR3 sequencing of genomic DNA from most patients was performed by Adaptive Biotechnologies. On the study's bioinformatics: TCR sequencing data for some 19 patients were retrieved from Adaptive's ImmunoSEQ software; three other patients were processed with MiXCR and VDJtools. CDR3 nucleotide sequences shared by donor and recipient were removed because the origin of these sequences could not be assigned. To be classed as alloreactive, a clone needed at least 2-fold expansion over unstimulated cells and a minimum CFSE-low frequency of 0.002% (template counts) or 0.001% (read counts). A clone was considered mappable if detected in the sequenced pre-transplant spleen, lymph node, or MLR CFSE-low populations of the donor or recipient. The cumulative frequency of alloreactive clones was calculated as a percentage of all sequences, weighted by copy number. As stored in TCRdb, this immuneACCESS dataset retains in-frame rearrangements with V and J assigned. A fraction of the clones does not appear; measured against another copy, unresolved V genes explain less than half of the discrepancy, and the remainder lacks a known reason. D and trimming come from the DNA, and the V and J calls and clone size come from that table. The sample profile shows tens of thousands of clones; around 91% of them were found once. Approximately 2.9% of the sample comes from the top ten.

Notes on this clone: Its target antigen remains unknown. Base qualities are not at hand, and no much larger clone is one base apart.

The rearrangement joined TRBV5-4 to TRBJ2-1; the D region possibly corresponds to TRBD1 (6 bases align). The sequences come from PBMCs, collected about 4 months after intestinal transplantation. The sequence was obtained from a human patient who received an intestinal transplant, so some T cells may come from the graft donor. The DNA sequence reads TGTGCCAGCAGTCTGGACAGTCCCGCCTACAATGAGCAGTTCTTC. It encodes CASSLDSPAYNEQFF.